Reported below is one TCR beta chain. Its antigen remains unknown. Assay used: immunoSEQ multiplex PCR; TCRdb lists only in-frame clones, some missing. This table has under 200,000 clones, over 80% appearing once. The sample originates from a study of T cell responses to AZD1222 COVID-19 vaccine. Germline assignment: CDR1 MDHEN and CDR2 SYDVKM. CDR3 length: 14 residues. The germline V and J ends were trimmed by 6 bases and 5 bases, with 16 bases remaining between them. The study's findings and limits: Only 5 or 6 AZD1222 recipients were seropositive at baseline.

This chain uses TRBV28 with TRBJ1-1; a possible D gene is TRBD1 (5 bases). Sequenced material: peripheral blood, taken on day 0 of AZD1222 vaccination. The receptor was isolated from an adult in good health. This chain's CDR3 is CASRTGPITTEAFF. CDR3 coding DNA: TGTGCCAGCAGGACGGGACCTATAACAACTGAAGCTTTCTTT.